This paragraph reports one TCR beta chain. The antigen remains unidentified. This sample is part of a study of T cell responses to AZD1222 COVID-19 vaccine. The germline V gene has CDR1 LNHDA and CDR2 SQIVND (reference sequence). Trimming cost V 6 bases and J 0 bases, with 12 bases left between them. This CDR3 is built from 15 residues. Study-level results: Among spike-specific TCRs, nearly half reportedly target unmutated variant regions.

Sequencing was performed with immunoSEQ multiplex PCR; in TCRdb, only in-frame clones are kept and a portion is missing. The data show roughly 120,000 clones, with roughly 84% seen just once and roughly 15% held by the top ten. The receptor was isolated from an adult who received the AZD1222 COVID-19 vaccine. This specimen was peripheral blood, taken 28 days after the second AZD1222 dose. The genes are TRBV19 and TRBJ1-3, with D possibly TRBD1 on 5 matching bases. The DNA for the CDR3 is TGTGCCAGTAGGACCGGGGCAGTCTCTGGAAACACCATATATTTT. Its protein is CASRTGAVSGNTIYF.